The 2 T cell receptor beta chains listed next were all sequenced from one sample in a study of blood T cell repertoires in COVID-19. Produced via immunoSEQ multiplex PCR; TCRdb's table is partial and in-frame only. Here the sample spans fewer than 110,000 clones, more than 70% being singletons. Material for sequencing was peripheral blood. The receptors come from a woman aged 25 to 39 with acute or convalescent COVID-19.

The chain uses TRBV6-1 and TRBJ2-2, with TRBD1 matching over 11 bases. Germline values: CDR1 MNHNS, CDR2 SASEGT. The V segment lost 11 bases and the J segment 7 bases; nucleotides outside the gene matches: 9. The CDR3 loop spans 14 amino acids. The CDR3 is CASSDRGLNGELFF. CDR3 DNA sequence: TGTGCCTCCTCGGACAGGGGGCTGAACGGGGAGCTGTTTTTT.

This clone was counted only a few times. The CDR3 bases are TGTGCCAGCAGTGAGCACGGTGCTAACTATGGCTACACCTTC. Its protein is CASSEHGANYGYTF. V and J are TRBV2 and TRBJ1-2; no firm D call. The CDR3 has 14 amino acids. Germline CDR1 is SNHLY and CDR2 is FYNNEI. V shed 3 bases and J shed 0 bases, with 8 bases lying between them.